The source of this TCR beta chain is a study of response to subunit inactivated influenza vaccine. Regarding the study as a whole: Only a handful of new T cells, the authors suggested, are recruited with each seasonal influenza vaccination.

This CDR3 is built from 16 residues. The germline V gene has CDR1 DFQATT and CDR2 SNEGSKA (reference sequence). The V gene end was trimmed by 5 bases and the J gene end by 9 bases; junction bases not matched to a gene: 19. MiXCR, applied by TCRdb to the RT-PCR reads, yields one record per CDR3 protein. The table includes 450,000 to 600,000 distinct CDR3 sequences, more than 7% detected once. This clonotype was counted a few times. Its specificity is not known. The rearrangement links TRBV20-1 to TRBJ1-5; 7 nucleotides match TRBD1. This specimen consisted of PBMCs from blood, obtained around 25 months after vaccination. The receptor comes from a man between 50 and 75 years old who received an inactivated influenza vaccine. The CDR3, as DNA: TGCAGTGCTCGCCCGCCGGGACAGCCATTTATGCGGCCCCAGCATTTT. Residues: CSARPPGQPFMRPQHF.